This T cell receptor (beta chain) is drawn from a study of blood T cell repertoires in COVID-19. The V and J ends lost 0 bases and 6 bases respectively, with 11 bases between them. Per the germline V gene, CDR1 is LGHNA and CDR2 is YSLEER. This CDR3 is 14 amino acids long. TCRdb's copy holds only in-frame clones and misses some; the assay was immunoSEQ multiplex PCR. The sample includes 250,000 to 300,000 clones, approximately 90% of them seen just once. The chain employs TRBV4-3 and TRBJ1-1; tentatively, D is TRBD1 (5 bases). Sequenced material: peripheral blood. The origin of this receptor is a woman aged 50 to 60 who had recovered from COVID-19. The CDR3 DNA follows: TGCGCCAGCAGCCAAGAAAGTTGGGGCCCTGAAGCTTTCTTT. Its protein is CASSQESWGPEAFF.